This TCR beta chain was identified during a study of blood T cell repertoires in COVID-19. Data came from immunoSEQ multiplex PCR; TCRdb stores just in-frame clones and leaves some out. This sample has about 180,000 clones; about 84% occur once, and the top ten carry about 6.4%. CDR3 length: 12 amino acids. J gave up 11 bases and V 7 bases, and 4 bases lay outside the gene matches. This TCR was recovered from a human donor in a cohort sampled during active COVID-19. Source material: peripheral blood. The chain links TRBV12-3 or TRBV12-4 to TRBJ2-1; 11 nucleotides match TRBD2. The CDR3 region is CASIGTSGQQFF. CDR3 DNA: TGTGCCAGCATCGGGACTAGCGGACAGCAGTTCTTC.